Below are 17 T cell receptor beta chains sequenced from a single sample in a study of blood T cell repertoires in COVID-19 (dated by TCRdb to 2018 to 2020). Library construction relied on the immunoSEQ multiplex PCR assay. Imported from immuneACCESS, the table was reduced by TCRdb to in-frame sequences with V and J called. These copies leave out some clones; in studies compared against another copy, an unresolved V gene accounts for under half, and the cause of the remainder is not known. For this sample there are about 250,000 clones; around 89% appear just once. The ten most abundant clones make up under 0.95% of the sample. Sequenced sample: peripheral blood. These TCRs come from a man aged 30-40 years with acute or convalescent COVID-19.

For the CDR3, the DNA is TGTGCCAGCAAGACTAGCGGGGGGCCTAACAATGAGCAGTTCTTC. It yields the protein CASKTSGGPNNEQFF. This sequence joins TRBV28 and TRBJ2-1; 13 nucleotides line up with TRBD2. V shed 7 bases and J 5 bases; nucleotides not matched to a gene: 5. This CDR3 contains 15 residues. The germline V gene encodes CDR1 MDHEN and CDR2 SYDVKM.

The chain uses TRBV5-1 and TRBJ2-5; D is perhaps TRBD1 (5 bases). Germline values: CDR1 SGHRS, CDR2 YFSETQ. The CDR3 is 14 amino acids. The V gene lost 0 bases and the J gene lost 2 bases, with 8 bases spanning the gap. The CDR3: CASSLVQGQETQYF. Here the CDR3 DNA reads TGCGCCAGCAGCTTGGTGCAGGGTCAAGAGACCCAGTACTTC.

V is TRBV19 and J is TRBJ2-7; D not certain. The CDR3 runs 14 residues. Trimming pared 5 bases from V and 2 bases from J, leaving 13 bases between. Per the germline V gene, CDR1 is LNHDA and CDR2 is SQIVND (reference sequence). This CDR3 reads CASSGARPPYEQYF. In DNA form, the CDR3 reads TGTGCCAGTAGTGGTGCCAGGCCCCCCTACGAGCAGTACTTC. The full variable domain, its missing parts supplied by reference TRBV19 and TRBJ2-7, is DGGITQSPKYLFRKEGQNVTLSCEQNLNHDAMYWYRQDPGQGLRLIYYSQIVNDFQKGDIAEGYSVSREKKESFPLTVTSAQKNPTAFYLCASSGARPPYEQYFGPGTRLTVT.

This clone occurred once. The V gene is TRBV6-6, the J gene TRBJ2-1; possibly TRBD2 for D (6 bases). Germline loops: CDR1 MNHNY, CDR2 SVGAGI (reference sequence). V gave up 4 bases and J gave up 9 bases, with 22 bases separating them. The CDR3 extends over 16 amino acids. Here the CDR3 reads CASSSNAGNLVGEQFF. CDR3 coding DNA: TGTGCCAGCAGTTCTAACGCGGGAAATCTCGTCGGTGAGCAGTTCTTC.

The chain combines TRBV10-3 with TRBJ1-1; 8 bases are shared with TRBD1. The CDR3 sequence is 14 residues long. Per the germline V gene, CDR1 is ENHRY and CDR2 is SYGVKD. J gave up 3 bases and V 10 bases, and 10 bases lay outside the gene matches. The CDR3 loop is CATDRGAPYTEAFF. In DNA, the CDR3 is TGTGCCACCGACAGGGGTGCGCCTTACACTGAAGCTTTCTTT.

The rearrangement joins TRBV19 to TRBJ2-1; D is ambiguous. From germline, CDR1 is LNHDA and CDR2 SQIVND (reference sequence). The CDR3 is made up of 14 amino acids. The V end lost 2 bases, the J end lost 8 bases, and 13 bases lay between the germline ends. DNA of the CDR3: TGTGCCAGTAGTATACAGGTTTTAACGGATGAGCAGTTCTTC. This codes for CASSIQVLTDEQFF.

This sequence joins TRBV3-1 (or the pseudogene TRBV3-2) and TRBJ1-1; TRBD1 is a possible D gene (5 bases). From germline, CDR1 is LGHDT and CDR2 YNNKEL (reference sequence). Between the trimmed V and J ends, which lost 6 bases and 5 bases, there was a span of 7 bases. The CDR3 totals 11 residues. The CDR3: CASRGGTEAFF. The CDR3 nucleotides read TGTGCCAGCAGGGGGGGAACTGAAGCTTTCTTT.

The chain joins TRBV11-2 to TRBJ2-7; D not resolved. This CDR3 is built from 15 residues. Trimming cost V 3 bases and J 0 bases, with 12 bases left between them. The germline gives CDR1 SGHAT, CDR2 FQNNGV. As DNA, the CDR3 is TGTGCCAGCAGCTTCGGTGGTCACTTCTCCTACGAGCAGTACTTC. This encodes CASSFGGHFSYEQYF.

Details on this clone: The junction shows a germline mismatch at one end, possibly a read error. This chain links TRBV15 with TRBJ1-4; a possible D gene is TRBD1 (5 bases). Germline CDR1 reads LNHNV; CDR2 reads YYDKDF (reference sequence). This CDR3 comprises 16 residues. The chain's CDR3 is CATSREIPGTNEKLFF. The CDR3 bases are TGTGCCACCAGCAGAGAAATTCCCGGGACTAATGAAAAGCTGTTTTTT.

The chain carries TRBV11-2 and TRBJ2-3; TRBD2 is a possible D gene (6 bases). Trimming shortened V by 4 bases and J by 3 bases, and 14 bases separated the two germline ends. CDR1 and CDR2 from the germline V gene are SGHAT and FQNNGV. The CDR3 has 15 residues. Here the CDR3 reads CASSSRVGGTDTQYF. Here the CDR3 DNA reads TGTGCCAGCAGCTCCCGGGTTGGGGGGACAGATACGCAGTATTTT.

The chain has TRBV3-1 (or the pseudogene TRBV3-2) and TRBJ1-2; D ambiguous. This CDR3 is built from 15 residues. Germline V lookup: CDR1 LGHDT, CDR2 YNNKEL (reference sequence). Trimming stripped 3 bases from V and 5 bases from J, with 16 bases between. Here the CDR3 reads CASSQRSAANYGYTF. In DNA form, the CDR3 reads TGTGCCAGCAGCCAGCGGTCAGCCGCAAATTATGGCTACACCTTC.

V is TRBV6-5 and J is TRBJ1-3, with D perhaps matching TRBD1 (5 bases). With 2 bases removed from V and 7 bases from J, the gap between germline ends came to 9 bases. CDR1 is MNHEY and CDR2 is SVGAGI in the germline V gene. The CDR3 consists of 13 residues. The CDR3 region is CASSYREGNTIYF. CDR3 coding DNA: TGTGCCAGCAGTTACCGGGAGGGGAACACCATATATTTT.

Here the CDR3 DNA reads TGTGCCAGCAGAACTTATTGGACAGGGGGACATGGCTACACCTTC. This translates into CASRTYWTGGHGYTF. The genes are TRBV6-5 and TRBJ1-2; TRBD1 agrees at 10 bases. Unmatched junction bases numbered 10, after V lost 6 bases and J lost 6 bases. Germline assignment: CDR1 MNHEY and CDR2 SVGAGI. This CDR3 comprises 15 residues.

This rearrangement joins TRBV5-1 to TRBJ1-5; 8 nucleotides agree with TRBD1. The germline gives CDR1 SGHRS, CDR2 YFSETQ. The J segment lost 4 bases and the V segment lost 5 bases, leaving 8 bases of the junction unmatched. The CDR3 totals 15 residues. CDR3 sequence: CASSPDRGSNQPQHF. The CDR3 nucleotides read TGCGCCAGCAGTCCTGACAGGGGTTCGAATCAGCCCCAGCATTTT.

The chain combines TRBV7-3 with TRBJ2-5, with 8 bases lining up with TRBD1. CDR1 is SGHTA and CDR2 is FQGTGA in the germline V gene. Unmatched junction bases numbered 5, after V lost 4 bases and J lost 4 bases. The CDR3 is made up of 14 amino acids. Written as DNA, the CDR3 is TGTGCCAGCAGCTCCTTCGGACAGGGAGAGACCCAGTACTTC. It is translated as CASSSFGQGETQYF.

The chain joins TRBV28 to TRBJ2-1; D ambiguous. With 7 bases removed from V and 0 bases from J, the gap between germline ends came to 13 bases. The germline V gene encodes CDR1 MDHEN and CDR2 SYDVKM. The CDR3 sequence is 15 residues long. The CDR3 DNA sequence: TGTGCCAGCAACCGAAGACCTAGCTCCTACAATGAGCAGTTCTTC. It codes for CASNRRPSSYNEQFF.

This chain connects TRBV6-6 to TRBJ2-3; D call uncertain. The germline gives CDR1 MNHNY, CDR2 SVGAGI (reference sequence). This CDR3 spans 14 amino acids. V lost 2 bases, J lost 6 bases, and 12 bases lay in between. Here the CDR3 reads CASSYGSGEDTQYF. The DNA of the CDR3 is TGTGCCAGCAGTTACGGGTCAGGTGAGGATACGCAGTATTTT.